These T cell receptor beta chains were read from a single sample in a study of tumor and adjacent non-tumor tissue in lung cancer. TCRdb re-called the multiplex PCR reads through MiXCR, storing one row per CDR3 protein. The sample includes fewer than 120,000 distinct CDR3 sequences, over 75% of them seen just once. Specimen: lung tumor tissue. The receptors were sampled from a man aged 65 to 85 with non-small cell lung cancer. Both conserved end residues are part of each CDR3. A D gene is named only where the DNA matches it firmly. Rows may omit the clone size; those that give it use once, few, many or a size class.

j_gene: TRBJ2-7; abundance: .; v_gene: TRBV29-1; d_gene: TRBD2; CDR3aa: CRVVRDYEEYF; CDR3nt: TGCAGGGTTGTCAGGGACTACGAGGAGTACTTC
j_gene: TRBJ2-5; abundance: many; v_gene: TRBV18; d_gene: TRBD2; CDR3aa: CASSRLAGGSQETQYF; CDR3nt: TGTGCCAGCTCACGACTAGCGGGGGGATCCCAAGAGACCCAGTACTTC
j_gene: TRBJ2-7; abundance: once; v_gene: TRBV29-1; d_gene: .; CDR3aa: CSVRGWTSTYEQYF; CDR3nt: TGCAGCGTGCGGGGCTGGACTTCAACCTATGAGCAGTACTTC
j_gene: TRBJ2-1; abundance: .; v_gene: TRBV6-2/TRBV6-3; d_gene: TRBD1; CDR3aa: CASSYLIGQECNEQFF; CDR3nt: TGTGCCAGCAGTTACCTAATCGGACAGGAATGCAATGAGCAGTTCTTC
j_gene: TRBJ1-1; abundance: .; v_gene: TRBV20-1; d_gene: .; CDR3aa: CSTEETRGPVNTEAFF; CDR3nt: TGCAGTACCGAGGAGACCAGGGGACCCGTGAACACTGAAGCTTTCTTT
j_gene: TRBJ1-5; abundance: .; v_gene: TRBV4-1; d_gene: .; CDR3aa: CASSHLPSRLYINQPQHF; CDR3nt: TGCGCCAGCAGCCACCTTCCAAGCAGACTCTATATCAATCAGCCCCAGCATTTT
j_gene: TRBJ2-3; abundance: .; v_gene: TRBV6-5; d_gene: .; CDR3aa: CASSLDREDMQYF; CDR3nt: TGTGCCAGCAGTCTCGACAGGGAGGATATGCAGTATTTT
j_gene: TRBJ1-5; abundance: .; v_gene: TRBV10-2; d_gene: .; CDR3aa: CSSCDSDNQPQHF; CDR3nt: TGCTCCAGCTGTGACAGCGACAATCAGCCCCAGCATTTT
j_gene: TRBJ2-3; abundance: .; v_gene: TRBV11-2; d_gene: TRBD2; CDR3aa: CASNLVTSGTDTQYF; CDR3nt: TGTGCCAGTAACTTAGTTACTAGCGGCACAGATACGCAGTATTTT
j_gene: TRBJ1-2; abundance: .; v_gene: TRBV29-1; d_gene: .; CDR3aa: CRALPYLRPDNYGYTF; CDR3nt: TGCAGAGCTCTCCCCTACTTGAGACCAGATAACTATGGCTACACCTTC
j_gene: TRBJ2-7; abundance: .; v_gene: TRBV7-8; d_gene: .; CDR3aa: CASSLAGQGKGYEQYF; CDR3nt: TGTGCCAGCAGCTTAGCGGGGCAGGGGAAGGGCTACGAGCAGTACTTC
j_gene: TRBJ1-1; abundance: .; v_gene: TRBV6-2/TRBV6-3; d_gene: .; CDR3aa: CAISRNLQAFF; CDR3nt: TGTGCCATCAGTCGAAACCTCCAGGCTTTCTTT
j_gene: TRBJ2-1; abundance: .; v_gene: TRBV4-3; d_gene: TRBD1; CDR3aa: CTSSQDGGTGGYNEQLF; CDR3nt: TGCACCAGCAGCCAAGATGGGGGGACAGGGGGATACAATGAGCAGTTATTC
j_gene: TRBJ1-5; abundance: .; v_gene: TRBV12-5; d_gene: .; CDR3aa: CANGFDGNRAQHF; CDR3nt: TGTGCTAATGGTTTTGACGGAAATCGGGCCCAGCATTTT
j_gene: TRBJ1-2; abundance: .; v_gene: TRBV6-5; d_gene: .; CDR3aa: CASSYPPGRGGYTF; CDR3nt: TGTGCCAGCAGTTACCCACCGGGAAGGGGCGGCTACACGTTC
j_gene: TRBJ2-7; abundance: .; v_gene: TRBV11-1; d_gene: .; CDR3aa: CASQPPRQSNEQYF; CDR3nt: TGTGCCAGCCAACCTCCGAGACAGAGTAACGAGCAGTACTTC
j_gene: TRBJ2-3; abundance: .; v_gene: TRBV6-1; d_gene: .; CDR3aa: CTSSDGLQADTQYF; CDR3nt: TGTACCAGCAGTGATGGGCTACAGGCAGATACGCAGTATTTT
j_gene: TRBJ2-7; abundance: .; v_gene: TRBV7-8; d_gene: .; CDR3aa: CACSFALGWGSSYEQYF; CDR3nt: TGTGCCTGCAGCTTTGCTTTAGGGTGGGGGAGCTCCTACGAGCAGTACTTC
j_gene: TRBJ1-1; abundance: .; v_gene: TRBV6-1; d_gene: .; CDR3aa: CASTEGQGHTEAFF; CDR3nt: TGTGCCAGCACCGAAGGTCAAGGGCACACTGAAGCTTTCTTT
j_gene: TRBJ2-5; abundance: once; v_gene: TRBV29-1; d_gene: .; CDR3aa: CSVASVETQYF; CDR3nt: TGCAGCGTTGCCAGCGTTGAGACCCAGTACTTC
j_gene: TRBJ1-1; abundance: .; v_gene: TRBV6-6; d_gene: TRBD1; CDR3aa: CTNKRQGNTEAFF; CDR3nt: TGTACCAACAAGAGACAGGGGAACACTGAAGCTTTCTTT
j_gene: TRBJ2-6; abundance: .; v_gene: TRBV11-2; d_gene: TRBD1; CDR3aa: CASSSYRGGGANVLTF; CDR3nt: TGTGCCAGCAGCTCCTACAGGGGCGGTGGGGCCAACGTCCTGACTTTC
j_gene: TRBJ2-4; abundance: .; v_gene: TRBV18; d_gene: .; CDR3aa: CTSSPLDIAKNIQYF; CDR3nt: TGTACCAGCTCACCTTTAGATATAGCCAAAAACATTCAGTACTTC
j_gene: TRBJ2-3; abundance: .; v_gene: TRBV11-2; d_gene: .; CDR3aa: CATCGRSTDGQYF; CDR3nt: TGTGCCACGTGTGGTCGGAGCACAGATGGGCAGTATTTT
j_gene: TRBJ1-5; abundance: .; v_gene: TRBV7-8; d_gene: .; CDR3aa: CTSSLGLGQVLNQPQHF; CDR3nt: TGTACAAGCAGCTTGGGGCTCGGGCAGGTTCTGAATCAGCCCCAGCATTTT
j_gene: TRBJ1-1; abundance: .; v_gene: TRBV29-1; d_gene: TRBD1; CDR3aa: CSVVQGAAGTEAFF; CDR3nt: TGCAGTGTTGTACAGGGGGCTGCTGGCACTGAAGCTTTCTTT
j_gene: TRBJ2-1; abundance: once; v_gene: TRBV21-1; d_gene: .; CDR3aa: CASSKFSNSPSGNEQFF; CDR3nt: TGTGCCAGCAGCAAATTCTCCAATTCCCCCTCGGGCAATGAGCAGTTCTTC
j_gene: TRBJ1-2; abundance: .; v_gene: TRBV12-3/TRBV12-4; d_gene: .; CDR3aa: CACRDTSGYGYTF; CDR3nt: TGTGCCTGTAGGGACACCTCAGGGTATGGCTACACCTTC
j_gene: TRBJ2-1; abundance: once; v_gene: TRBV6-6; d_gene: .; CDR3aa: CASIMTSGPYKEQFF; CDR3nt: TGTGCCAGTATTATGACTAGTGGCCCTTACAAAGAGCAGTTCTTC
j_gene: TRBJ2-7; abundance: .; v_gene: TRBV11-3; d_gene: .; CDR3aa: CASSLDRTLGEQYF; CDR3nt: TGTGCCAGCAGCTTGGACCGGACGCTAGGTGAGCAGTATTTC
j_gene: TRBJ2-2; abundance: .; v_gene: TRBV6-2/TRBV6-3; d_gene: .; CDR3aa: CSSSSSDGQDTGELFF; CDR3nt: TGTTCCAGCAGTTCCTCAGACGGCCAAGACACCGGGGAGCTGTTTTTC
j_gene: TRBJ2-7; abundance: .; v_gene: TRBV5-1; d_gene: .; CDR3aa: CTSRRGTGNEQYF; CDR3nt: TGCACCAGCAGGAGGGGCACAGGCAACGAGCAGTACTTC
j_gene: TRBJ2-1; abundance: .; v_gene: TRBV5-6; d_gene: TRBD2; CDR3aa: CANSLDGGETYNEQFF; CDR3nt: TGTGCCAACAGCTTGGACGGGGGGGAAACCTACAATGAGCAGTTCTTC
j_gene: TRBJ2-3; abundance: .; v_gene: TRBV11-3; d_gene: .; CDR3aa: CASSSGVLTDTQYF; CDR3nt: TGTGCCAGCAGCTCCGGCGTACTCACGGATACGCAGTATTTT